The subject of this entry is one T cell receptor beta chain. No antigen is known for it. CDR1 MDHEN and CDR2 SYDVKM come from the germline V gene. The CDR3 has 13 residues. The J segment lost 4 bases and the V segment lost 6 bases, leaving 3 bases of the junction unmatched. The primer mix had 60 Vbeta and 13 Jbeta primers. Some clones are missing from TCRdb's copy, which holds only in-frame ones; the method was immunoSEQ multiplex PCR. The sample has around 200,000 clones, over 75% seen once; the top ten hold over 5.5%. The sample originates from a study of cytomegalovirus exposure and HLA in healthy donors. Study outcomes and limitations: By HLA locus, TCR association rates varied in a later analysis, with DRB1 showing the most and HLA-C the fewest. Another analysis was done later, and it associated around 15,000 TCR beta sequences with HLA alleles at 0.05 false discovery rate.

The sequenced material came from PBMCs. The receptor was isolated from a man aged 35 to 55 in good health and CMV-seropositive. The genes are TRBV28 and TRBJ1-2, with 9 bases identical to TRBD1. The chain's CDR3 is CASRSTGGYGYTF. The CDR3 DNA follows: TGTGCCAGCAGATCGACAGGGGGCTATGGCTACACCTTC.